The T cell receptor (beta chain) described here comes from a study of blood T cell repertoires in COVID-19. Study summary: Sites across the United States, Italy and Spain contributed samples from acute and convalescent COVID-19. The cDNA or gDNA used as material had been derived from T cells, B-cell-depleted T cells, or PBMCs.

Original methodology: Estimation of nucleated cell counts was performed using reference gene primer amplification. Profiling relied on immunoSEQ multiplex PCR, and the TCRdb table lists in-frame clones only, not all of them. V, J and clone size were drawn from that table, and D and trimming were deduced from the DNA. The table includes under 300,000 clones, over 75% detected once. Cohort assignment relied on participant-reported clinical history. Germline CDR1 and CDR2: MDHEN and SYDVKM. Trimming took 5 bases from V and 4 from J, leaving 9 bases between them. This CDR3 region has 13 residues. Material: PBMCs or T cells enriched from blood (not recorded which). The sequence was obtained from a woman in her 40s who had been exposed to COVID-19. This chain uses TRBV28 with TRBJ1-5, with D uncertain. CDR3 loop: CASSPPQNQPQHF. CDR3 nucleotide sequence: TGTGCCAGCAGTCCCCCCCAAAATCAGCCCCAGCATTTT.